This TCR beta chain was sequenced in a study of human T cells and chemical hapten exposure. Time point here: pre-sensitization, week 0. This sample's treatment: therapeutic diphenylcyclopropenone sensitization with weekly scalp DPC. Only after blood had been drawn was each patch test applied. Donors, patients with alopecia ranging from 18 to 70 years old and judged suitable for DPC, provided samples. Extraction yielded total RNA from whole blood (unfractionated). Study-level results: The number of TCRs over 1 in 1000 frequency stayed unchanged after DPC.

From the RACE reads, TCRdb called clonotypes with MiXCR, one entry per CDR3 protein. The table has more than 100,000 distinct CDR3 sequences, about 14% seen once. This clonotype was detected a few times. Its antigen is unknown. The CDR3 spans 12 residues. V lost 3 bases to trimming and J lost 3 bases, with 5 bases between them. CDR1 and CDR2 (germline): KGHSH, LQKENI. The source is a young woman with alopecia areata. Some clones in this sample may be carry-over from other donors' samples. The sample consisted of whole blood, taken in connection with sensitization to the hapten diphenylcyclopropenone (DPC). The chain combines TRBV18 with TRBJ2-5; D not certain. The chain's CDR3 is CASSPQKETQYF. The CDR3 nucleotides read TGTGCCAGCTCACCCCAGAAAGAGACCCAGTACTTC.